A single sample gave rise to the 22 T cell receptor beta chains below, sequenced in a study of OX40 agonist ivuxolimab in advanced cancers. Only in-frame clones appear in the TCRdb table, and some are missing; sequencing was by immunoSEQ multiplex PCR. Among some 100,000 clones, over 75% were seen once, and the ten largest hold approximately 0.34%. This specimen was CD4+ or CD8+ T cells sorted from blood, taken in a trial of the OX40 agonist ivuxolimab. The receptors shown here come from an adult with an advanced solid tumor such as melanoma, head and neck, liver or kidney cancer.

The rearrangement links TRBV12-5 to TRBJ2-1; D might be TRBD2 (5 bases). Trimming removed 0 bases at V and 7 bases at J, with 7 bases between. The CDR3 has 13 amino acids. Looked up from germline, CDR1 is LGHNT and CDR2 is FRNRAP. The CDR3 nucleotides are TGTGCTAGTGGTTTGGTAGAGGGTAATGAGCAGTTCTTC. Translation: CASGLVEGNEQFF.

The chain uses TRBV7-8 and TRBJ2-6; D is possibly TRBD1 (6 bases). CDR1 is SGHVS, CDR2 FQNEAQ, per germline. V was clipped by 4 bases and J by 3 bases, with 10 bases between them. This CDR3 has 15 residues. The chain's CDR3 is CASSYRVGGANVLTF. CDR3 coding DNA: TGTGCCAGCAGCTACAGGGTTGGTGGGGCCAACGTCCTGACTTTC.

V gene TRBV18 combines with J gene TRBJ1-4; no clear D gene. V lost 3 bases to trimming and J lost 7 bases, with 9 bases between them. Looked up from germline, CDR1 is KGHSH and CDR2 is LQKENI. The CDR3 loop spans 13 amino acids. The CDR3 sequence is CASSPRQVEKLFF. CDR3 DNA sequence: TGTGCCAGCTCACCTCGGCAGGTTGAAAAACTGTTTTTT.

This chain uses TRBV6-1 with TRBJ2-2, with D perhaps matching TRBD2 (5 bases). The germline V gene has CDR1 MNHNS and CDR2 SASEGT. The V end lost 6 bases, the J end lost 2 bases, and 13 bases lay between the germline ends. CDR3 length equals 15 residues. The CDR3 loop reads CASSDGVPNTGELFF. The CDR3 bases are TGTGCCAGCAGCGACGGGGTGCCCAACACCGGGGAGCTGTTTTTT.

This clone was recorded once. This sequence joins TRBV30 and TRBJ2-7; TRBD1 matches at 7 bases. Looked up from germline, CDR1 is GTSNPN and CDR2 is SVGIG (reference sequence). The CDR3 has 13 residues. The V and J ends lost 1 base and 2 bases, in that order; junction bases with no gene match: 2. The chain's CDR3 is CAWSEGQTYEQYF. The DNA of the CDR3 is TGTGCCTGGAGTGAGGGACAGACCTACGAGCAGTACTTC.

This clone appeared a few times. J is TRBJ1-2 and V is TRBV11-1; D gene unclear. V lost 5 bases to trimming and J lost 1 base, with 8 bases between them. This CDR3 spans 13 amino acids. Germline V gives CDR1 SGHAT, CDR2 FQDESV (reference sequence). The CDR3 region is CASSATVNYGYTF. The CDR3 region has the DNA TGTGCCAGCAGCGCCACAGTTAACTATGGCTACACCTTC.

V gene TRBV29-1 combines with J gene TRBJ2-3; TRBD1 matches at 10 bases. This CDR3 has 12 residues. CDR1 and CDR2 (germline): SQVTM, ANQGSEA. The CDR3 protein is CTAGQGQVTQYF. The CDR3 nucleotides are TGCACCGCGGGACAGGGGCAAGTTACGCAGTATTTT.

This clone has only one observation. This chain links TRBV5-1 with TRBJ2-7; 12 bases map to TRBD1. Trimming took 4 bases from V and 4 from J; bases not matched to a gene: 6. This CDR3 has 15 residues. Germline-derived CDR1 and CDR2 are SGHRS and YFSETQ. The CDR3 DNA reads TGCGCCAGCAGCCCCGGGACAGGGGGCTCGTACGAGCAGTACTTC. It is translated as CASSPGTGGSYEQYF.

The gene calls are TRBV7-2 and TRBJ2-5; D is perhaps TRBD2 (6 bases). Trimming took 5 bases from V and 1 from J, leaving 20 bases between them. Per germline, CDR1 SGHTA and CDR2 FQGNSA. The CDR3 spans 17 residues. The CDR3 DNA is TGTGCCAGCAGCCGAAAAAGCGGTCGCGGGACCCAAGAGACCCAGTACTTC. It is translated as CASSRKSGRGTQETQYF.

V gene TRBV5-6 combines with J gene TRBJ1-5; the D gene is possibly TRBD1 (5 bases). Germline assignment: CDR1 SGHDT and CDR2 YYEEEE. The germline V and J ends were trimmed by 4 bases and 0 bases, with 11 bases remaining between them. The CDR3 length is 15 residues. In nucleotides, the CDR3 is TGTGCCAGCAGCACGCGACAGAATAGCAATCAGCCCCAGCATTTT. Its translation is CASSTRQNSNQPQHF. The full variable domain, in which reference TRBV5-6 and TRBJ1-5 provide the parts outside the CDR3, is DAGVTQSPTHLIKTRGQQVTLRCSPKSGHDTVSWYQQALGQGPQFIFQYYEEEERQRGNFPDRFSGHQFPNYSSELNVNALLLGDSALYLCASSTRQNSNQPQHFGDGTRLSIL.

Turning to this clone: The sample has other DNA sequences that encode this CDR3 too. This sequence joins TRBV20-1 and TRBJ1-2; D is unresolved. The CDR3 contains 10 residues. Trimming took 5 bases from V and 4 from J, leaving 5 bases between them. Germline CDR1 reads DFQATT; CDR2 reads SNEGSKA (reference sequence). As DNA, the CDR3 is TGCAGTGCTTCCAGCTATGGCTACACCTTC. This codes for CSASSYGYTF.

The chain joins TRBV15 to TRBJ2-5, with 7 bases lining up with TRBD2. This CDR3 contains 17 residues. With 3 bases clipped from V and 1 base from J, the junction kept 11 bases outside the gene matches. Germline lookup yields CDR1 LNHNV and CDR2 YYDKDF (reference sequence). The CDR3 sequence: CATSRTVEGRAQETQYF. CDR3 DNA sequence: TGTGCCACCAGCAGGACCGTAGAGGGGAGGGCCCAAGAGACCCAGTACTTC.

The rearrangement joins TRBV7-2 to TRBJ1-1; 10 nucleotides align to TRBD1. This CDR3 is built from 13 residues. Per the germline V gene, CDR1 is SGHTA and CDR2 is FQGNSA. V trimming: 1 base; J trimming: 11 bases; junction bases outside the gene matches: 4. CDR3 bases: TGTGCCAGCAGCTTAGGGGGACAGGGGCGGGCTTTCTTT. It translates to CASSLGGQGRAFF.

V usage is TRBV11-3 and J usage is TRBJ2-7; 9 nucleotides align to TRBD2. The CDR3 is 16 residues long. The V gene's germline CDR1 is SGHNT and CDR2 YENEEA. J lost 0 bases, V lost 5 bases, and 8 bases had no gene match. DNA of the CDR3: TGTGCCAGCAGCGAGGTAGCGGGAGAGCTCTCCTACGAGCAGTACTTC. Its protein product is CASSEVAGELSYEQYF.

This clone was counted once. The J gene is TRBJ2-7, the V gene TRBV6-6, with 7 bases that match TRBD1. V lost 6 bases to trimming and J lost 1 base; unmatched junction nucleotides: 9. The CDR3 sequence is 15 residues long. Germline CDR1 is MNHNY and CDR2 is SVGAGI (reference sequence). The CDR3 is CASSRTRQGSYEQYF. CDR3 sequence (DNA): TGTGCCAGCAGCAGGACGAGACAGGGTTCCTACGAGCAGTACTTC.

The genes are TRBV11-2 and TRBJ2-7; D possibly corresponds to TRBD2 (6 bases). The germline V gene encodes CDR1 SGHAT and CDR2 FQNNGV. V dropped 5 bases and J dropped 3 bases, with 11 bases sitting between them. The CDR3 covers 13 residues. The CDR3 loop reads CASSHRLGYEQYF. The CDR3 nucleotides are TGTGCCAGCAGCCACCGACTAGGCTACGAGCAGTACTTC.

This rearrangement joins TRBV28 to TRBJ1-2; maybe TRBD1 (6 bases). CDR1 is MDHEN and CDR2 is SYDVKM in the germline V gene. The CDR3 totals 14 residues. Trimming took off 10 bases at V and 5 bases at J, with 20 bases between the two ends. The CDR3 spells CATQRGGTGYGYTF. CDR3 DNA: TGTGCCACACAAAGGGGGGGTACGGGGTATGGCTACACCTTC.

The chain has TRBV4-3 and TRBJ2-7; no reliable D call. This CDR3 comprises 16 residues. The germline V gene encodes CDR1 LGHNA and CDR2 YSLEER. V lost 1 base, J lost 0 bases, and 13 bases lay in between. In DNA form, the CDR3 reads TGCGCCAGCAGCCAAGCCCGAGGAGCTATCTCCTACGAGCAGTACTTC. It is translated as CASSQARGAISYEQYF.

The genes are TRBV7-8 and TRBJ2-3; 12 bases are a match to TRBD2. Germline CDR1 reads SGHVS; CDR2 reads FQNEAQ. This CDR3 contains 17 residues. Losses at the gene ends were 10 bases for V and 5 bases for J; bases not matched to a gene: 16. The CDR3 DNA is TGTGCCATCCACGGGGAGAGGAGGACTAGCGGGATAGATACGCAGTATTTT. This codes for CAIHGERRTSGIDTQYF.

The J gene is TRBJ1-5, the V gene TRBV19, with 10 bases matching TRBD1. V lost 10 bases and J lost 2; bases outside the gene matches: 5. Germline V CDR1 and CDR2: LNHDA, SQIVND (reference sequence). This CDR3 has 14 residues. The chain's CDR3 is CATKGTGGNQPQHF. CDR3 DNA: TGTGCCACGAAAGGGACAGGGGGCAATCAGCCCCAGCATTTT.

The rearrangement links TRBV4-2 to TRBJ2-1; 8 bases are a match to TRBD1. The ends lost 2 bases at V and 6 bases at J; junction bases unmatched: 9. The CDR3 is made up of 16 amino acids. The germline V gene has CDR1 LGHNA and CDR2 YNFKEQ. The CDR3 DNA reads as TGTGCCAGCAGCCAACAGACAGGGGCCATACGCAATGAGCAGTTCTTC. This gives the protein CASSQQTGAIRNEQFF.

The chain combines TRBV9 with TRBJ2-1, with 9 bases that match TRBD2. This CDR3 region has 16 residues. Germline CDR1 SGDLS, CDR2 YYNGEE. Unmatched junction bases numbered 8, after V lost 0 bases and J lost 7 bases. CDR3 nucleotide sequence: TGTGCCAGCAGCGTAGAGGGGACTAGCAGGTTGAATGAGCAGTTCTTC. Protein sequence: CASSVEGTSRLNEQFF.